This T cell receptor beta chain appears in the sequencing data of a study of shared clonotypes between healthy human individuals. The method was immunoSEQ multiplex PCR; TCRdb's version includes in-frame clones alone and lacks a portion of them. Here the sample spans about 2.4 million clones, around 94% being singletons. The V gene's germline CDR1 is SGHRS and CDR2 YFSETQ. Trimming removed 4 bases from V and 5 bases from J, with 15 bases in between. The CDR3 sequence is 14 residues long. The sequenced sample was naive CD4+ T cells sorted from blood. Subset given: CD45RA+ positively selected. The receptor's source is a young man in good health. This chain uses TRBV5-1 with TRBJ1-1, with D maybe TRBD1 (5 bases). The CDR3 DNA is TGCGCCAGCAGCGTGGACACGGGGATGACTGAAGCTTTCTTT. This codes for CASSVDTGMTEAFF. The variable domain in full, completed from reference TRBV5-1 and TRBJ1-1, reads KAGVTQTPRYLIKTRGQQVTLSCSPISGHRSVSWYQQTPGQGLQFLFEYFSETQRNKGNFPGRFSGRQFSNSRSEMNVSTLELGDSALYLCASSVDTGMTEAFFGQGTRLTVV.